The clone carrying this TCR beta chain was seen more than once but under ten times. Each CDR3 protein gets one entry after TCRdb re-called the 5' RACE reads with MiXCR. The data contain about 55,000 distinct CDR3 sequences, more than 6.5% of them singletons. The sample belongs to a study of early T cells in non-severe SARS-CoV-2 infection. Overall study: The study sequenced bulk RNA from unsorted whole blood, with chains unpaired.

The CDR3 has 15 residues. Trimming removed 3 bases from V and 3 bases from J, with 15 bases in between. CDR1 and CDR2 from the germline V gene are KGHSH and LQKENI. The chain uses TRBV18 and TRBJ2-7; TRBD1 might be the D (6 bases). Source: whole blood, taken at baseline. This sequence was found in an adult who was a healthcare worker with PCR-confirmed SARS-CoV-2 infection or an uninfected control (not recorded which). The CDR3 sequence is CASSPLSDSRYEQYF. CDR3 bases: TGTGCCAGCTCACCGCTATCGGACAGCCGCTACGAGCAGTACTTC.